One sample yielded the 2 T cell receptor beta chains listed below, sequenced in a study of blood T cell repertoires in COVID-19. Repertoires were generated with immunoSEQ multiplex PCR, while TCRdb's copy carries only in-frame clones and drops some. This sample has about 400,000 clones, with over 75% found just once. The sample consisted of PBMCs or T cells enriched from blood (not recorded which). The receptors were sampled from a middle-aged man in a cohort exposed to, infected with or recovered from COVID-19 (not recorded which).

The chain links TRBV28 to TRBJ2-6, with 7 bases fitting TRBD1. The CDR3 sequence is 19 residues long. Germline-derived CDR1 and CDR2 are MDHEN and SYDVKM. Germline trimming cut 5 bases from V and 0 bases from J; bases unmatched to any gene: 13. In DNA form, the CDR3 reads TGTGCCAGCAGTCCTTATGGGAATCAGGGGGTCTCTGGGGCCAACGTCCTGACTTTC. It codes for CASSPYGNQGVSGANVLTF.

The sample holds a few counts of this clone. The J gene is TRBJ1-1, the V gene TRBV5-1; a weak D match, TRBD1 (5 bases). The germline gives CDR1 SGHRS, CDR2 YFSETQ. The CDR3 sequence is 15 residues long. V was trimmed by 3 bases and J by 4 bases, leaving 16 bases between them. CDR3 nucleotide sequence: TGCGCCAGCAGCTCACAGGCGTCCGGTATCACTGAAGCTTTCTTT. Encoded protein: CASSSQASGITEAFF. Looking up the rest from reference TRBV5-1 and TRBJ1-1 gives the full variable domain: KAGVTQTPRYLIKTRGQQVTLSCSPISGHRSVSWYQQTPGQGLQFLFEYFSETQRNKGNFPGRFSGRQFSNSRSEMNVSTLELGDSALYLCASSSQASGITEAFFGQGTRLTVV.